A selection of T cell receptor beta chains follows, all from one sample in a study of T cell responses to AZD1222 COVID-19 vaccine. Measured with immunoSEQ multiplex PCR; TCRdb has only the in-frame clones, and not every one. The sample lists over 100,000 clones; about 80% were seen once. The specimen was peripheral blood, collected on day 0 of AZD1222 vaccination. These receptors were taken from an adult in good health. Each CDR3 is given without its conserved first and last residue. Fields, in order: D gene, V gene, CDR3 protein. The D gene is left open where the match is weak.

- | TRBV7-2 | ASSLSAQANQPQH
- | TRBV3-1/TRBV3-2 | ASSQEQGLGYT
- | TRBV6-5 | ASSYQITSGNTIY
TRBD2 | TRBV27 | ASSHGLAVEGELF
- | TRBV6-5 | ASSYSMVPDNSPLH
- | TRBV28 | ASSSPPYYEQY
TRBD1 | TRBV6-2/TRBV6-3 | ASRYTQGAGPTSYSNQPQH
- | TRBV29-1 | SVEDFNSYEQY
- | TRBV6-2/TRBV6-3 | ASSYFGEVNTEAF
- | TRBV27 | ASSLLAASTDTQY
- | TRBV5-6 | ASSLGSGNTIY
- | TRBV6-1 | ASSEPEGRETQY
- | TRBV18 | ASSPPDLRGGEQF
- | TRBV1 | TSSQDRTGGKFLPGNTIY